This TCR beta chain was retrieved from a study of patients and donors after allogeneic stem cell transplantation. TCRdb analysed the RT-PCR reads with MiXCR anew, one entry per CDR3 protein. Altogether more than 850,000 distinct CDR3 sequences are present, approximately 18% being singletons, with the ten largest covering roughly 6%. In this sample, this clonotype turned up a few times. This TCR was sampled from a human donor who was either an allogeneic HSCT recipient or a stem cell or donor lymphocyte infusion donor (not recorded which). It is not recorded whose cells these are; they may come from a transplant donor. The sequenced sample was blood, either unsorted or a sorted T cell fraction (not recorded which).

DNA of the CDR3: TGCGCCAGCGGGTTAGAGGGGACAGATACGCAGTATTTT. The encoded protein is CASGLEGTDTQYF. The chain carries TRBV5-1 and TRBJ2-3; the D call may be TRBD1 or TRBD2 (5 bases each). CDR1 and CDR2 from the germline V gene are SGHRS and YFSETQ. The ends were cut back, 7 bases at V and 3 bases at J, with 12 bases in the middle. This CDR3 region has 13 residues. Complete variable domain (other parts from reference TRBV5-1 and TRBJ2-3): KAGVTQTPRYLIKTRGQQVTLSCSPISGHRSVSWYQQTPGQGLQFLFEYFSETQRNKGNFPGRFSGRQFSNSRSEMNVSTLELGDSALYLCASGLEGTDTQYFGPGTRLTVL.